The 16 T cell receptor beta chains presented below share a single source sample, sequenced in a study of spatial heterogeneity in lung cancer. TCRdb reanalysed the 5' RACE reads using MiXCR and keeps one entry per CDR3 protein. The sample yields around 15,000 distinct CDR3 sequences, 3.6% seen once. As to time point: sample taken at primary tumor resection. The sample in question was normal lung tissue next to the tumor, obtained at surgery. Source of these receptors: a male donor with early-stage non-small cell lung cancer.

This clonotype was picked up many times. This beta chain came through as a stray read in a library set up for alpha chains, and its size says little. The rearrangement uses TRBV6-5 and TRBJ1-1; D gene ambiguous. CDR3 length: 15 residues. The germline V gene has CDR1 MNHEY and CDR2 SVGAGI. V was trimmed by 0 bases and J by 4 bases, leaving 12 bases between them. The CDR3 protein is CASSYSYRGTTEAFF. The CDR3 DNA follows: TGTGCCAGCAGTTACTCGTATCGCGGAACCACTGAAGCTTTCTTT.

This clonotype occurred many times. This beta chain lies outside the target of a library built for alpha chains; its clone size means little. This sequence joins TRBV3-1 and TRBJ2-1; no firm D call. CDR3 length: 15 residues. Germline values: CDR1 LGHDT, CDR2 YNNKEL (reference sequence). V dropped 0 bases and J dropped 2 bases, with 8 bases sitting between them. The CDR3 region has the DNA TGTGCCAGCAGCCAAGATCGACTTCCCTACAATGAGCAGTTCTTC. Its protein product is CASSQDRLPYNEQFF.

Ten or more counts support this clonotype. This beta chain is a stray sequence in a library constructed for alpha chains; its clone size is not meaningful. The CDR3 loop reads CSASNQETQYF. Written as DNA, the CDR3 is TGCAGTGCTAGTAACCAAGAGACCCAGTACTTC. The chain is built from TRBV20-1 and TRBJ2-5; D not resolved. The germline V gene encodes CDR1 DFQATT and CDR2 SNEGSKA (reference sequence). The CDR3 has 11 amino acids. Trimming removed 3 bases at V and 0 bases at J, with 2 bases between.

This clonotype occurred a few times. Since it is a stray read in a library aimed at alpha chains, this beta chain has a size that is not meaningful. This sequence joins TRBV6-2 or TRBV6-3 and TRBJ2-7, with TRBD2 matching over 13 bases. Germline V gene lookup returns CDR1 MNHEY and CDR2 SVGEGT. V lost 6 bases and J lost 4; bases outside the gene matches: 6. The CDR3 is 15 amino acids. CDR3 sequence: CASSPGLAGAYEQYF. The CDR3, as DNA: TGTGCCAGCAGCCCCGGACTAGCGGGGGCATACGAGCAGTACTTC.

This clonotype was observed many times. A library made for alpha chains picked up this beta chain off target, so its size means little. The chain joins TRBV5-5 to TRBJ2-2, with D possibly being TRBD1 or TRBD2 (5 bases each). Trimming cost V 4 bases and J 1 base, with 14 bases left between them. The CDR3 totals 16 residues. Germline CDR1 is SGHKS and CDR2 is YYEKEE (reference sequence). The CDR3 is CASSQRDGMNTGELFF. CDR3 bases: TGTGCCAGCAGCCAAAGGGACGGAATGAACACCGGGGAGCTGTTTTTT.

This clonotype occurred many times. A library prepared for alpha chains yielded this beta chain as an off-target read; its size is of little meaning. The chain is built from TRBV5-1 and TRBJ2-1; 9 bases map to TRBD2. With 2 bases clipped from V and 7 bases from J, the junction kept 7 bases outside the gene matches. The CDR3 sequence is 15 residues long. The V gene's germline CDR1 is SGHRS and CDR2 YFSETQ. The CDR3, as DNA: TGCGCCAGCAGCTTAGAGACTAGCGGCCTGAATGAGCAGTTCTTC. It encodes CASSLETSGLNEQFF.

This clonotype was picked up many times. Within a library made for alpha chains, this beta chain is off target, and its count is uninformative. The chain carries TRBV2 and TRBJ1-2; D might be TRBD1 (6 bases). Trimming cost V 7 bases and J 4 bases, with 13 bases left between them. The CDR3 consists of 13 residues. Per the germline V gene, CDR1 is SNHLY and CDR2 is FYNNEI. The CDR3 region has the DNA TGTGCCAGCAAGGGGGGCGATGTCTATGGCTACACCTTC. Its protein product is CASKGGDVYGYTF. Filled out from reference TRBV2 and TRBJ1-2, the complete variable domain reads EPEVTQTPSHQVTQMGQEVILRCVPISNHLYFYWYRQILGQKVEFLVSFYNNEISEKSEIFDDQFSVERPDGSNFTLKIRSTKLEDSAMYFCASKGGDVYGYTFGSGTRLTVV.

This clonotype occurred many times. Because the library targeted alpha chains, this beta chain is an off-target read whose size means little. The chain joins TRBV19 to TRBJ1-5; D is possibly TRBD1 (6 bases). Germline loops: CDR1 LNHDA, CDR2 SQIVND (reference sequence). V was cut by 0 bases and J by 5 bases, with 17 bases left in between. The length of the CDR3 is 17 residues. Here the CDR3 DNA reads TGTGCCAGTAGTATAGAAGGGGGACGAGAGGGTTATCAGCCCCAGCATTTT. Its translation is CASSIEGGREGYQPQHF.

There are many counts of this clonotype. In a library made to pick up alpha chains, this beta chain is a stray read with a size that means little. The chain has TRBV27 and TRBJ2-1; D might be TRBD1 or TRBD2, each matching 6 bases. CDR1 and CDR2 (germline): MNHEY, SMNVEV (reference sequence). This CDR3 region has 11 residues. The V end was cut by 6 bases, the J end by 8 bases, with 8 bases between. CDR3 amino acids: CASSGGHEQFF. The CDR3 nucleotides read TGTGCCAGCAGCGGGGGCCATGAGCAGTTCTTC.

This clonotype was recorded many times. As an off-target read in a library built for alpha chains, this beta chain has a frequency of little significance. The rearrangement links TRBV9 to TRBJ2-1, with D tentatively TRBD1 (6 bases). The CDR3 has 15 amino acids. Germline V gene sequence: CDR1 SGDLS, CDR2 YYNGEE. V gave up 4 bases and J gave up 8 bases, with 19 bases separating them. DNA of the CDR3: TGTGCCAGCAGCAGCGGACAGCTAAGTGCCGATGAGCAGTTCTTC. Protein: CASSSGQLSADEQFF.

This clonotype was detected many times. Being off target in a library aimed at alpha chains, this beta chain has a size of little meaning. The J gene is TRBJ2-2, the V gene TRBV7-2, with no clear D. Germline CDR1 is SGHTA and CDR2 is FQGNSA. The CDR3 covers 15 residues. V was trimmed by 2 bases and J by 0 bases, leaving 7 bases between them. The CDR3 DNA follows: TGTGCCAGCAGCTTATACGGGCCGAACACCGGGGAGCTGTTTTTT. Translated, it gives CASSLYGPNTGELFF.

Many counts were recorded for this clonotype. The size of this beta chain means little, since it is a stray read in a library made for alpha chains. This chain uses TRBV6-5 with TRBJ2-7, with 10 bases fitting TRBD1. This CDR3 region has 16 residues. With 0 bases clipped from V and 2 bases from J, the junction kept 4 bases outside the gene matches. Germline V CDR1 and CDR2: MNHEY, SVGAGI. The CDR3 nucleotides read TGTGCCAGCAGTTACTCGGGACAGGGGCCAACCTACGAGCAGTACTTC. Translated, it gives CASSYSGQGPTYEQYF.

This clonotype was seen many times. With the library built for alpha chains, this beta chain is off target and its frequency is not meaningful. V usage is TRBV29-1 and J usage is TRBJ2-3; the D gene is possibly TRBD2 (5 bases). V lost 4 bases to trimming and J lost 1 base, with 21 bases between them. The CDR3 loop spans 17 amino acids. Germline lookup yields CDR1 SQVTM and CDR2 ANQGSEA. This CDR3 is CSVVYLRASMGTDTQYF. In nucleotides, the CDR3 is TGCAGCGTTGTTTACCTTCGGGCTAGCATGGGCACAGATACGCAGTATTTT.

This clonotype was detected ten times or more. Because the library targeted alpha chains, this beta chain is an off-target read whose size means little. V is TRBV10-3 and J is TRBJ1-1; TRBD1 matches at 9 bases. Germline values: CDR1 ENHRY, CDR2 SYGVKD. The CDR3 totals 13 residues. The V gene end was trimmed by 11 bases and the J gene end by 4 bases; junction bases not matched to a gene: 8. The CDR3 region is CAVSGTGTTEAFF. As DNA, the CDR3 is TGTGCCGTCTCCGGGACAGGGACCACTGAAGCTTTCTTT.

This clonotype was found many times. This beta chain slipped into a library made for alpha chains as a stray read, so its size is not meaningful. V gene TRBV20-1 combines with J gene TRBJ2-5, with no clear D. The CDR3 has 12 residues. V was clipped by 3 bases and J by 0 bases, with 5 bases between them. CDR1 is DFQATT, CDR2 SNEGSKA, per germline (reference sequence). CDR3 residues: CSASENQETQYF. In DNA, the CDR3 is TGCAGTGCTAGTGAAAACCAAGAGACCCAGTACTTC.

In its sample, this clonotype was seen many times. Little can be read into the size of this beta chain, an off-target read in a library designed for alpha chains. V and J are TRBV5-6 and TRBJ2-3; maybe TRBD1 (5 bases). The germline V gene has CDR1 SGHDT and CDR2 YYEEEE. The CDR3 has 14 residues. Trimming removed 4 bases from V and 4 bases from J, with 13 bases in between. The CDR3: CASSLDIFSDTQYF. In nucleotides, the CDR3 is TGTGCCAGCAGCCTGGACATTTTCTCAGATACGCAGTATTTT. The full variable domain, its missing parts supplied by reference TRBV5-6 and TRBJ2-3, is DAGVTQSPTHLIKTRGQQVTLRCSPKSGHDTVSWYQQALGQGPQFIFQYYEEEERQRGNFPDRFSGHQFPNYSSELNVNALLLGDSALYLCASSLDIFSDTQYFGPGTRLTVL.